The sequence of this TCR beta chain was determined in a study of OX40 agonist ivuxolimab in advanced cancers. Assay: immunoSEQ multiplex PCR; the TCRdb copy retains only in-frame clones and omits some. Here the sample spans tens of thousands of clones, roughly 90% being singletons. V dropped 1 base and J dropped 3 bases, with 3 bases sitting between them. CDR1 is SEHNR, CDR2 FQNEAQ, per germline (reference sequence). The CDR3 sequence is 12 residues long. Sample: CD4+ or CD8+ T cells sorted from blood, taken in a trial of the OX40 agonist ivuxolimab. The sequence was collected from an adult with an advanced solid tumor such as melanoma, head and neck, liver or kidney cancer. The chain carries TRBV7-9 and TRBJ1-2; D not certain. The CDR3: CASSLDDYGYTF. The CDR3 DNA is TGTGCCAGCAGCTTAGATGACTATGGCTACACCTTC.